This T cell receptor (beta chain) was identified during a study of CD4 T cells in relation to SARS-CoV-2 and coronaviruses. Findings and limits, study-wide: According to naive versus memory sequencing, detected responses are memory recall, not newly primed.

Before the COVID-19 pandemic, during about 2011-2019, CD4+ T cells were taken from unexposed donors. CD4 enrichment then naive enrichment separated naive from memory CD4+ cells. CDR1 SQVTM and CDR2 ANQGSEA come from the germline V gene. The V gene end was trimmed by 3 bases and the J gene end by 2 bases; junction bases not matched to a gene: 8. The CDR3 is made up of 15 amino acids. The protocol was immunoSEQ multiplex PCR, while the TCRdb copy is restricted to in-frame clones and leaves out a portion. Of about 60,000 clones listed, approximately 94% were seen once; the top ten hold 0.14%. With regard to this clone: Its antigen is currently unknown.

This sequence joins TRBV29-1 and TRBJ2-3, with 7 bases matching TRBD2. Input material: naive CD4+ T cells from PBMCs. As to subset: naive CD4+ T cells isolated by negative enrichment. This TCR was sampled from a human donor in good health. CDR3 nucleotide sequence: TGCAGCGTTGATGGGGGGAGGGCCCACACAGATACGCAGTATTTT. Amino acids: CSVDGGRAHTDTQYF.